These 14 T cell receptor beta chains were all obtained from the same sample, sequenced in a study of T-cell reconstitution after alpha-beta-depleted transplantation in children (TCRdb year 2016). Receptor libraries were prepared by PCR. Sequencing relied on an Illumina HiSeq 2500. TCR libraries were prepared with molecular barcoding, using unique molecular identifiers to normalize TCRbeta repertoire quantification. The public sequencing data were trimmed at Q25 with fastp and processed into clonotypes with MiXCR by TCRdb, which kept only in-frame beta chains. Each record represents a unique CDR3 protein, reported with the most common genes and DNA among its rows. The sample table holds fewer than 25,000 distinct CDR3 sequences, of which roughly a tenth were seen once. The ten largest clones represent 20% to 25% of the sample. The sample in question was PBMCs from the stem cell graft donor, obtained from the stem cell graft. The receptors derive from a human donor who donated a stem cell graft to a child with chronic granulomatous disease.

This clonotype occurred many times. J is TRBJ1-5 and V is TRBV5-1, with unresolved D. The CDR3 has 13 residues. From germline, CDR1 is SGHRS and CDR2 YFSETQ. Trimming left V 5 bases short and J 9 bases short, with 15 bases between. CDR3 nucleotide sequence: TGCGCCAGCAGAGTCTCGAGGCGAGGGCCCCAGCATTTT. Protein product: CASRVSRRGPQHF.

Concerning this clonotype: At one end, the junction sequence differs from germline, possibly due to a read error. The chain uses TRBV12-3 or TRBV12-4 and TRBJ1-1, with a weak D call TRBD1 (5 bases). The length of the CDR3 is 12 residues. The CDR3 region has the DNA TGTGCCAGCCGTTTCGGGGCAACTGAAGCTTTCTTC. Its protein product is CASRFGATEAFF.

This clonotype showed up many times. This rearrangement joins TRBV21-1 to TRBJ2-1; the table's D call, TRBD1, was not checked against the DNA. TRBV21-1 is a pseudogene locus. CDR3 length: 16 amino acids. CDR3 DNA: TGTGCCAGCAGCAACGGACAGAACTTTGCCTACAATGAGCAGTTCTTC. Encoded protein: CASSNGQNFAYNEQFF.

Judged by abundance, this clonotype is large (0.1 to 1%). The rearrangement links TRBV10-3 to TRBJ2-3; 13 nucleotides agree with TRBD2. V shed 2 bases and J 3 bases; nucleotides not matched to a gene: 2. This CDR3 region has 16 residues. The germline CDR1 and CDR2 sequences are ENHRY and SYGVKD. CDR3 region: CAISEPTSGGTDTQYF. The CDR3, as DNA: TGTGCCATCAGTGAGCCGACTAGCGGGGGGACAGATACGCAGTATTTT.

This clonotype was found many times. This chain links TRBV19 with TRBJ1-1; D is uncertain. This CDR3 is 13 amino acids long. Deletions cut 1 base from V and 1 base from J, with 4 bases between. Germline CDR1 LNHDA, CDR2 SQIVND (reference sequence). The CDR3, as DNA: TGTGCCAGTAGTATAGGGAGGAACACTGAAGCTTTCTTT. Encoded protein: CASSIGRNTEAFF.

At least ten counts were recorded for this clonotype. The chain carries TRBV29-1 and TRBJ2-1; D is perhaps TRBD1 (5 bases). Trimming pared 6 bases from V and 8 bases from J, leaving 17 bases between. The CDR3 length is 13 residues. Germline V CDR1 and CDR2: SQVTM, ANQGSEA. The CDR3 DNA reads TGCAGCGTAGGGGCTCGATGGGGTGATGAGCAGTTCTTC. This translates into CSVGARWGDEQFF.

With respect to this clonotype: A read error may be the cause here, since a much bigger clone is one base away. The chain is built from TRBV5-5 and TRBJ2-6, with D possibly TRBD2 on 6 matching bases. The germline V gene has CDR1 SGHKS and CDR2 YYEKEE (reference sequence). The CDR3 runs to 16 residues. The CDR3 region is CASSAGPSSGANGLTF. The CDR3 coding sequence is TGTGCCAGCAGCGCGGGACCTAGCTCTGGGGCCAACGGCCTGACTTTC. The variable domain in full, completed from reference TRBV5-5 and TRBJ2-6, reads DAGVTQSPTHLIKTRGQQVTLRCSPISGHKSVSWYQQVLGQGPQFIFQYYEKEERGRGNFPDRFSARQFPNYSSELNVNALLLGDSALYLCASSAGPSSGANGLTFGAGSRLTVL.

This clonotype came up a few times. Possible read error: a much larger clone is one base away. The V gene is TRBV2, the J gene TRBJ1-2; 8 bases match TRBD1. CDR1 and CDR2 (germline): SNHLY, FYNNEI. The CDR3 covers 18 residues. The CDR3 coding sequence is TGTACCAGCAGACCCAATCATACTTGGACAGGGACTCGCTATGGCTACACCTTC. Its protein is CTSRPNHTWTGTRYGYTF.

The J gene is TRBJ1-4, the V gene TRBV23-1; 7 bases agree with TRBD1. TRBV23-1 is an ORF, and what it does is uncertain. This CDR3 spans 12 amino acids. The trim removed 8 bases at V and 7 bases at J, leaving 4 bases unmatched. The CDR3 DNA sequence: TGCGCCAGCGACACAGGGGTTGAAAAACTGTTTTTT. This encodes CASDTGVEKLFF.

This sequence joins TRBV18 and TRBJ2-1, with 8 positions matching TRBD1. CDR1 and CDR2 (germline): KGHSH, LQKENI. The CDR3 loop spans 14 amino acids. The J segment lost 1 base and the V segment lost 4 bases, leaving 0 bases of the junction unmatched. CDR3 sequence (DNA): TGTGCCAGCTCACGGACAGGGTCCTACAATGAGCAGTTCTTC. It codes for CASSRTGSYNEQFF.

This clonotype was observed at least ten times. Here the CDR3 reads CASSLVTTGELFF. The CDR3 bases are TGTGCCAGCAGCTTAGTAACAACTGGGGAGCTGTTTTTT. The J gene is TRBJ2-2, the V gene TRBV7-2; D is unresolved. Between the trimmed V and J ends, which lost 1 base and 8 bases, there was a span of 8 bases. Per the germline V gene, CDR1 is SGHTA and CDR2 is FQGNSA. CDR3 length equals 13 residues.

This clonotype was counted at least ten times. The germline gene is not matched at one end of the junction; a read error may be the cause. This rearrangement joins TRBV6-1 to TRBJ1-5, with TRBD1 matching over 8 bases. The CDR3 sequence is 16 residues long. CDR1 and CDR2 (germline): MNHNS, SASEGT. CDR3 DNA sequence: TGTGCCAGCGGTGACATGGACAGGGAGTTTAATCAGCCCCAGCATTTT. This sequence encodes CASGDMDREFNQPQHF.

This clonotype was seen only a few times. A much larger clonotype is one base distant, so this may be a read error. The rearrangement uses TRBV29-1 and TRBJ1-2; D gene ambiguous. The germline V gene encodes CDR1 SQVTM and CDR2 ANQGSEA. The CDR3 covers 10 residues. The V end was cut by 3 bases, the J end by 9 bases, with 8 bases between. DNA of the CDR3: TGCAGCGTTGACCCAGGAAGCTACACCTTC. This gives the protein CSVDPGSYTF.

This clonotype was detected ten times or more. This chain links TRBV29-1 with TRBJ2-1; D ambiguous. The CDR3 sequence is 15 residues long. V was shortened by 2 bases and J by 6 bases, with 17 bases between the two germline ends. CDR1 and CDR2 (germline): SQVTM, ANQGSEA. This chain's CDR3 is CSVESVDSPGNEQFF. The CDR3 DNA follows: TGCAGCGTTGAATCCGTGGATTCTCCGGGCAATGAGCAGTTCTTC.